This entry lists 18 T cell receptor beta chains sequenced from one sample in a study of Graves' ophthalmopathy and Graves' hyperthyroidism. Amplified TCR beta CDR3 regions were obtained using RNA transcripts as template. RT-PCR with HTBI primers came first, then second-round multiplex PCR. TCRdb re-called the multiplex PCR reads with MiXCR, one entry per CDR3 protein. This table holds about 380,000 distinct CDR3 sequences, 15% found once. Specimen: peripheral blood. The source of these receptors is a woman aged 18-29 years with stable Graves' hyperthyroidism.

There are many counts of this clonotype. V usage is TRBV20-1 and J usage is TRBJ1-1, with 7 bases fitting TRBD1. V lost 3 bases, J lost 10 bases, and 8 bases stayed unmatched. The CDR3 extends over 12 amino acids. Germline assignment: CDR1 DFQATT and CDR2 SNEGSKA (reference sequence). CDR3 DNA: TGCAGTGCTAGGGGTGGGGCAGGGGGAGCTTTCTTT. Protein product: CSARGGAGGAFF.

This clonotype was seen repeatedly, ten times or more. This chain uses TRBV7-8 with TRBJ2-5, with D possibly being TRBD1 (6 bases). The V and J ends lost 5 bases and 1 base respectively, with 8 bases between them. Germline CDR1 is SGHVS and CDR2 is FQNEAQ. The CDR3 runs to 13 residues. The CDR3 coding sequence is TGTGCCAGCAGCACGGACAGCCAAGAGACCCAGTACTTC. Translated, it gives CASSTDSQETQYF.

This clonotype was seen repeatedly, ten times or more. The rearrangement links TRBV5-1 to TRBJ1-2; no reliable D call. This CDR3 region has 11 residues. Germline-derived CDR1 and CDR2 are SGHRS and YFSETQ. V lost 5 bases, J lost 8 bases, and 10 bases lay in between. The CDR3 is CASRDTGGYTF. Here the CDR3 DNA reads TGCGCCAGCAGAGATACGGGGGGCTACACCTTC.

To note about this clonotype: One end of the junction is discordant with germline, which a read error may explain. The chain uses TRBV15 and TRBJ2-4; D remains ambiguous. Germline values: CDR1 LNHNV, CDR2 YYDKDF (reference sequence). The CDR3 consists of 12 residues. CDR3: CATSRATNIQYF. The CDR3 DNA sequence: TGTGCCACCAGCAGGGCCACAAACATTCAGTACTTC. Filled out from reference TRBV15 and TRBJ2-4, the complete variable domain reads DAMVIQNPRYQVTQFGKPVTLSCSQTLNHNVMYWYQQKSSQAPKLLFHYYDKDFNNEADTPDNFQSRRPNTSFCFLDIRSPGLGDTAMYLCATSRATNIQYFGAGTRLSVL.

This clonotype has just a few counts. This sequence joins TRBV19 and TRBJ1-1, with D possibly matching TRBD1 (5 bases). Per germline, CDR1 LNHDA and CDR2 SQIVND (reference sequence). The CDR3 extends over 13 amino acids. V lost 8 bases and J 4 bases, leaving 14 bases between the germline ends. The CDR3 nucleotides are TGTGCCAGTTTCATCCAGGGAACCACTGAAGCTTTCTTT. Protein: CASFIQGTTEAFF.

This clonotype was counted ten times or more. The chain joins TRBV12-3 or TRBV12-4 to TRBJ2-5, with D unresolved. Trimming pared 3 bases from V and 9 bases from J, leaving 14 bases between. The CDR3 is made up of 13 amino acids. Here the CDR3 reads CASSLKSVVAQYF. The CDR3 nucleotides are TGTGCCAGCAGTTTGAAATCGGTGGTCGCCCAGTACTTC.

This clonotype was seen a handful of times. This chain links TRBV6-2 or TRBV6-3 with TRBJ2-2; D unresolved. Germline lookup yields CDR1 MNHEY and CDR2 SVGEGT. There are 15 residues in the CDR3. Trimming took 5 bases from V and 0 from J, leaving 10 bases between them. The CDR3 sequence: CASSLRRSNTGELFF. For the CDR3, the DNA is TGTGCCAGCAGTCTCAGGCGTTCGAACACCGGGGAGCTGTTTTTT.

This clonotype has ten or more counts. This chain joins TRBV12-3 or TRBV12-4 and TRBJ2-5; 8 bases map to TRBD2. CDR3 length: 14 residues. The V and J ends lost 2 bases and 3 bases, in that order; junction bases with no gene match: 2. The CDR3 DNA is TGTGCCAGCAGTTTAACTAGCGGAAAAGAGACCCAGTACTTC. Encoded protein: CASSLTSGKETQYF.

This clonotype was counted ten times or more. The CDR3 bases are TGTGCCAGCAGTGAACCTGGCAGGGCCAACACTGAAGCTTTCTTT. Protein: CASSEPGRANTEAFF. This sequence joins TRBV6-1 and TRBJ1-1; D may be TRBD1 (5 bases). V dropped 2 bases and J dropped 2 bases, with 12 bases sitting between them. Germline V lookup: CDR1 MNHNS, CDR2 SASEGT. The CDR3 is made up of 15 amino acids.

This clonotype was detected ten times or more. The chain couples TRBV20-1 to TRBJ2-5; the D gene is possibly TRBD1 (6 bases). From germline, CDR1 is DFQATT and CDR2 SNEGSKA (reference sequence). Trimming stripped 4 bases from V and 1 base from J, with 19 bases between. CDR3 size: 16 residues. CDR3 in DNA: TGCAGTGCTAACCCACCGGGACACTTATTCCAAGAGACCCAGTACTTC. Residues: CSANPPGHLFQETQYF.

In its sample, this clonotype was seen many times. The chain uses TRBV6-5 and TRBJ1-6; D may be TRBD1 (6 bases). The germline V gene has CDR1 MNHEY and CDR2 SVGAGI. Trimming removed 2 bases from V and 6 bases from J, with 8 bases in between. This CDR3 has 14 amino acids. The CDR3 loop is CASSYLQGNSPLHF. The CDR3 DNA is TGTGCCAGCAGTTACCTACAGGGTAATTCACCCCTCCACTTT.

This clonotype showed up many times. The chain carries TRBV29-1 and TRBJ1-1, with D uncertain. Germline V gives CDR1 SQVTM, CDR2 ANQGSEA. This CDR3 is built from 13 residues. V lost 3 bases and J 3 bases, leaving 11 bases between the germline ends. The CDR3 sequence: CSVEDIVDTEAFF. The CDR3 coding sequence is TGCAGCGTTGAGGATATTGTGGACACTGAAGCTTTCTTT.

This clonotype was counted at least ten times. The chain uses TRBV9 and TRBJ1-3; possible D gene TRBD1, 6 bases. The CDR3 is 15 residues long. Germline V gene data show CDR1 as SGDLS and CDR2 as YYNGEE. V lost 0 bases, J lost 8 bases, and 15 bases lay in between. The CDR3 here is CASSVAPNRVHTIYF. In nucleotides, the CDR3 is TGTGCCAGCAGCGTAGCCCCTAACAGGGTCCACACCATATATTTT.

This clonotype was observed many times. CDR3 in DNA: TGTGCCAGCAGTTCCCGGGGACAGGGGGCCTCACCCCTCCACTTT. Its translation: CASSSRGQGASPLHF. This sequence joins TRBV27 and TRBJ1-6, with 12 bases fitting TRBD1. The CDR3 totals 15 residues. CDR1 is MNHEY, CDR2 SMNVEV, per germline (reference sequence). V gave up 4 bases and J gave up 10 bases; unmatched junction bases: 5.

This clonotype was counted many times. This chain connects TRBV6-2 or TRBV6-3 to TRBJ2-2, with D possibly being TRBD2 (6 bases). Germline lookup yields CDR1 MNHEY and CDR2 SVGEGT. The V gene lost 4 bases and the J gene lost 4 bases, with 16 bases spanning the gap. The CDR3 runs to 16 residues. Here the CDR3 reads CASSSPPGTATGELFF. The CDR3 bases are TGTGCCAGCAGTTCCCCCCCCGGGACTGCCACCGGGGAGCTGTTTTTT.

This clonotype was counted a single time. The chain combines TRBV7-2 with TRBJ1-1; possible D gene TRBD1, 5 bases. CDR3 size: 14 residues. CDR1 is SGHTA and CDR2 is FQGNSA in the germline V gene. Trimming removed 3 bases at V and 4 bases at J, with 12 bases between. The CDR3 here is CASSLDGRGTEAFF. The CDR3 DNA reads as TGTGCCAGCAGCTTGGACGGGAGGGGCACTGAAGCTTTCTTT.

At least ten counts were recorded for this clonotype. J is TRBJ2-5 and V is TRBV7-2, with no clear D. Deletions cut 5 bases from V and 7 bases from J, with 20 bases between. Germline CDR1 reads SGHTA; CDR2 reads FQGNSA. The CDR3 runs 15 residues. The CDR3 DNA sequence: TGTGCCAGCAGCCCAGGCAGAGATAAGATTGGGACCCAGTACTTC. The encoded protein is CASSPGRDKIGTQYF.

This clonotype was recorded at least ten times. This chain connects TRBV27 to TRBJ1-5; TRBD1 agrees at 11 bases. The CDR3 runs 16 residues. V lost 4 bases and J lost 5; bases outside the gene matches: 7. Germline-derived CDR1 and CDR2 are MNHEY and SMNVEV (reference sequence). Here the CDR3 DNA reads TGTGCCAGCAGTTCCGGGACAGGGGGAGCCTATCAGCCCCAGCATTTT. It codes for CASSSGTGGAYQPQHF.